This is a list of T cell receptor beta chains from one sample in a study of blood T cell repertoires in COVID-19. Assay: immunoSEQ multiplex PCR; the TCRdb copy retains only in-frame clones and omits some. The sample includes about 110,000 clones, about 86% seen only once; the top ten take more than 30%. Material: peripheral blood. The source is a man aged 80 or over with acute or convalescent COVID-19. CDR3s include the opening cysteine and the closing phenylalanine or tryptophan. The D gene is left open where the match is weak. A row's size may be missing; if present it is once, few, many or a size class.

TRBJ1-3 TRBV18 NA many CASSPPRASTGNTIYF TGTGCCAGCTCACCACCGAGGGCTTCTACTGGAAACACCATATATTTT
TRBJ1-4 TRBV6-6 NA few CASSYGRGGEKLFF TGTGCCAGCAGTTATGGCAGGGGAGGGGAAAAACTGTTTTTT
TRBJ1-5 TRBV7-9 TRBD1 NA CASSPDRVNQPQHF TGTGCCAGCAGCCCAGACAGGGTCAATCAGCCCCAGCATTTT
TRBJ2-7 TRBV28 TRBD1 NA CAIQTTGGAFFEQYF TGTGCCATTCAAACGACAGGGGGCGCCTTTTTCGAGCAGTACTTC
TRBJ1-1 TRBV28 TRBD1 NA CASSLSAGGSVTTEAFF TGTGCCAGCAGTTTATCGGCAGGGGGTTCGGTAACAACTGAAGCTTTCTTT
TRBJ1-5 TRBV19 TRBD1 once CASSIVGTGLVSNQPQHF TGTGCCAGTAGTATAGTAGGGACAGGGCTTGTTAGCAATCAGCCCCAGCATTTT
TRBJ1-1 TRBV28 NA NA CASSLLNTEAFF TGTGCCAGCAGTTTACTCAACACTGAAGCTTTCTTT
TRBJ1-5 TRBV28 NA once CASSPGQGFENQPQHF TGTGCCAGCAGTCCCGGCCAGGGTTTTGAAAACCAGCCCCAGCATTTT
TRBJ2-6 TRBV5-6 TRBD2 NA CASSLVLAVWGTGANVLTF TGTGCCAGCAGCTTAGTCCTAGCGGTTTGGGGGACTGGGGCCAACGTCCTGACTTTC
TRBJ2-3 TRBV30 NA NA CAWTRRLADTQYF TGTGCCTGGACCCGACGACTAGCAGATACGCAGTATTTT
TRBJ2-1 TRBV28 TRBD2 NA CASSRGGRYNEQFF TGTGCCAGCAGTCGAGGCGGGAGGTACAATGAGCAGTTCTTC
TRBJ2-2 TRBV18 TRBD1 NA CASSRQGNTGELFF TGTGCCAGCTCACGACAGGGGAACACCGGGGAGCTGTTTTTT
TRBJ1-5 TRBV2 NA few CASSGREGGPQPQHF TGTGCCAGCAGTGGCAGGGAGGGAGGGCCACAGCCCCAGCATTTT
TRBJ2-1 TRBV6-5 TRBD2 few CASRLAGGMNEQFF TGTGCCAGCAGACTAGCGGGAGGTATGAATGAGCAGTTCTTC
TRBJ2-7 TRBV7-2 TRBD1 few CASSSRTGNYEQYF TGTGCCAGCAGCTCACGGACAGGGAACTACGAGCAGTACTTC
TRBJ2-5 TRBV11-1 TRBD2 NA CASSLDGTIQGETQYF TGTGCCAGCAGCTTAGACGGGACTATCCAGGGAGAGACCCAGTACTTC
TRBJ2-3 TRBV7-6 TRBD2 NA CASSSPGLAGASTDTQYF TGTGCCAGCAGCTCCCCGGGACTAGCGGGAGCTAGCACAGATACGCAGTATTTT
TRBJ2-5 TRBV7-9 TRBD2 few CASSLGLAGGETQYF TGTGCCAGCAGCCTGGGACTAGCGGGAGGAGAGACCCAGTACTTC
TRBJ1-6 TRBV28 TRBD1 NA CASSLFQGQWGNSPLHF TGTGCCAGCAGTTTATTTCAGGGACAGTGGGGGAATTCACCCCTCCACTTT
TRBJ2-1 TRBV28 NA NA CASTAPDRPSSYNEQFF TGTGCCAGCACCGCTCCCGACAGACCAAGCTCCTACAATGAGCAGTTCTTC
TRBJ2-7 TRBV6-1 TRBD2 NA CASSEGSGSSYEQYF TGTGCCAGCAGTGAAGGTAGCGGGTCCTCCTACGAGCAGTACTTC
TRBJ1-5 TRBV9 TRBD1 NA CASSPGTGGYSNQPQHF TGTGCCAGCAGCCCCGGGACAGGGGGGTATAGCAATCAGCCCCAGCATTTT
TRBJ1-1 TRBV2 TRBD1 NA CASSVYRGNTEAFF TGTGCCAGCAGTGTGTACAGGGGGAACACTGAAGCTTTCTTT
TRBJ2-1 TRBV28 TRBD1 few CASSLSNLAGTGSTQFF TGTGCCAGCAGTTTATCCAACCTCGCCGGGACAGGAAGCACCCAGTTCTTC
TRBJ2-3 TRBV7-8 TRBD2 NA CASSPRAQTSRTDTQYF TGTGCCAGCAGCCCAAGGGCTCAGACTAGCCGGACAGATACGCAGTATTTT
TRBJ2-5 TRBV30 NA NA CAWSVVRGQETQYF TGTGCCTGGAGTGTGGTCCGGGGCCAAGAGACCCAGTACTTC
TRBJ2-5 TRBV11-3 NA NA CASSLNQGETQYF TGTGCCAGCAGCTTAAATCAGGGGGAGACCCAGTACTTC
TRBJ1-4 TRBV12-3/TRBV12-4 NA NA CASSLSTNEKLFF TGTGCCAGCAGTCTGTCAACTAATGAAAAACTGTTTTTT
TRBJ2-7 TRBV28 TRBD1 many CASSSILLIGQGLPPEQYF TGTGCCAGCAGTTCTATACTCCTTATCGGACAGGGCCTACCCCCCGAGCAGTACTTC
TRBJ1-5 TRBV19 TRBD1 NA CASTQGQLNQPQHF TGTGCCAGTACCCAGGGACAGCTTAATCAGCCCCAGCATTTT
TRBJ2-1 TRBV20-1 TRBD2 NA CSASRVSGGYNEQFF TGCAGTGCTAGTAGGGTTAGCGGGGGGTACAATGAGCAGTTCTTC
TRBJ2-2 TRBV19 TRBD1 NA CASSTQGGGTGELFF TGTGCCAGTAGTACACAGGGGGGAGGCACCGGGGAGCTGTTTTTT
TRBJ1-1 TRBV19 NA NA CASSIGGGVMSTEAFF TGTGCCAGTAGTATAGGTGGCGGAGTCATGAGCACTGAAGCTTTCTTT
TRBJ1-3 TRBV7-9 NA NA CASSIVGPLEGTIYF TGTGCCAGCAGCATAGTGGGACCTTTGGAGGGCACCATATATTTT
TRBJ2-3 TRBV27 NA NA CASSSRQPDTQYF TGTGCCAGCAGTTCCCGACAACCAGATACGCAGTATTTT
TRBJ1-4 TRBV28 NA NA CASGLLTGGNEKLFF TGTGCCAGCGGCCTCCTGACCGGGGGTAATGAAAAACTGTTTTTT
TRBJ1-2 TRBV5-1 NA NA CASSLVAGALGYGYTF TGCGCCAGCAGCTTGGTAGCAGGGGCCCTTGGGTATGGCTACACCTTC
TRBJ2-5 TRBV29-1 NA NA CSHTGQQETQYF TGCAGCCACACAGGACAGCAAGAGACCCAGTACTTC
TRBJ2-1 TRBV19 TRBD2 NA CASSIEGTSGRPRGFDEQFF TGTGCCAGTAGTATAGAAGGAACTAGCGGGAGGCCCCGGGGGTTCGATGAGCAGTTCTTC
TRBJ2-7 TRBV28 TRBD1 NA CASRGQAGYEQYF TGTGCCAGCAGGGGACAGGCGGGTTACGAGCAGTACTTC
TRBJ1-3 TRBV7-9 TRBD1 NA CASTLHRDSRNTIYF TGTGCCAGCACCTTACATCGGGACAGCCGAAACACCATATATTTT
TRBJ2-1 TRBV18 TRBD2 few CASSPRTSAYNEQFF TGTGCCAGCTCACCACGGACTAGCGCTTACAATGAGCAGTTCTTC